This T cell receptor (beta chain) was retrieved from a study of human T cells and chemical hapten exposure (dated by TCRdb to the early 2020s). Concerning the study at large: For sensitization, 2% DPC in acetone was applied to an approximately 2 cm by approximately 2 cm area of upper inner arm skin. Patients additionally received weekly therapeutic DPC doses to the scalp throughout the roughly 25-week study period. Patch tests used Finn chambers with 0.01% DPC on the upper back, scored after 6 days by International Contact Dermatitis Research Group standards. The mostly female patient cohort included alopecia areata with under or over 50% scalp involvement, alopecia totalis and alopecia universalis. Libraries were pooled for sequencing, and per-sample TCR yields varied mainly because of small differences in library volumes within the pool. In alopecia patients, the study followed how the peripheral blood TCR repertoire changed in vivo over primary and secondary sensitization to diphenylcyclopropenone (DPC), a hapten. Patient blood was sampled pre-sensitization (week 0) and at 2, 6 and about 24 weeks after DPC sensitization. Approximately 28 alopecia patients gave blood for TCR sequencing at one to four time points (pre-sensitization, 2, 6 and 24 weeks). Paper-wide results and their limitations: Because all patients had alopecia, a presumed autoimmune disease, the immune response of the patients might differ from that of healthy individuals. The number of TCRs above 1 in 1000 frequency did not change with DPC sensitization; there was no evidence of global repertoire structure alterations. Compared with pre-sensitization or healthy control sets, expanded TCRs formed significantly more large CDR3 similarity clusters, which is consistent with antigen-driven responses. A positive correlation was found between the number of PT1 expanded TCRs and patch test score, with significance reached at thresholds 8, 16 and 32 but not 4. Repeated subsampling changed both the strength of the expansion versus patch-test correlation and the threshold at which the correlation became significant.

Many counts were recorded for this clonotype. The antigen it recognizes is unknown. Base qualities are not provided; no much larger clone lies one nucleotide away. Reading the label with the study, this specimen's time point is: pre-sensitization, week 0. The sample's treatment or condition, from its label and the paper: therapeutic diphenylcyclopropenone sensitization with weekly scalp DPC. Blood at each patch-test visit was drawn before the patch test was applied. Patients were considered eligible if aged 18 to 70, diagnosed with alopecia and deemed suitable for DPC therapy, and patients were excluded if pregnant. Total RNA was isolated from unfractionated whole blood collected in Tempus Blood RNA tubes. Library prep was done by RACE. The reads were generated on a NextSeq 500. Library preparation attached unique molecular identifiers to individual cDNA molecules for quantitative, reproducible TCR counting. For every blood RNA sample, sequencing covered both the TCR alpha and TCR beta chains. Turning to the authors' computational methods: Samples had a median of roughly 98,000 TCRs, with a range from about 23,224 to 750,000. The Decombinator software suite was used to annotate the V, J and CDR3 of the TCR reads. To make PS versus PT1 abundance plots, every sample was subsampled to the same number of TCRs (28,000). TCRs were defined as expanded if absent before sensitization and observed at least eight times at the 2-week time point. TCRdb cleaned the public reads at Q25 with fastp, built clones with MiXCR and kept in-frame beta chains. One record per CDR3 amino acid sequence lists the most common genes and DNA. Here the V and J calls rest on TCRdb's processing, not on the authors' analysis. The sample table records 50,000 to 70,000 distinct CDR3 sequences; roughly a tenth of these occur just once. The top ten clones comprise 9.6% of the sample.

Clipping removes 1 base from V and 6 bases from J, with 2 as the unmatched junction base count. According to the germline V gene, CDR1 reads SGHRS and CDR2 reads YFSETQ. Reading from cysteine to phenylalanine, the CDR3 counts 15 amino acids. Only CDR3 DNA remains: 45 bases, in frame from the first base. The sequences come from whole blood, collected in connection with sensitization to the hapten diphenylcyclopropenone (DPC). The clonotype comes from a man aged 35 to 55 with alopecia areata. Some clones in this sample may be carry-over from other donors' samples. The chain is made from TRBV5-1 and TRBJ2-1; 12 bases in the middle match TRBD2. CDR3 loop: CASSLSSGRGNEQFF. The nucleotides are TGCGCCAGCAGCTTGTCTAGCGGGAGGGGCAATGAGCAGTTCTTC.